This record looks at one T cell receptor (beta chain) sequence and its context. The sample originates from a study of blood T cell repertoires in COVID-19. In the study overall: PBMCs, B-cell-depleted T cells, or T cells provided the cDNA or gDNA that made up the material.

The CDR3 spans 15 residues. With V trimmed by 4 bases and J by 1 base, 5 bases remained unmatched. The germline V gene has CDR1 KGHSH and CDR2 LQKENI. Clones were read by immunoSEQ multiplex PCR, and TCRdb kept only the in-frame ones, dropping some. Here the sample spans approximately 290,000 clones, around 85% being singletons. Seattle's enrolled individuals joined amid active infection and were then monitored longitudinally. Source material: peripheral blood. The source is a human donor with COVID-19, enrolled during active disease. The donor label of this sample is uncertain. This rearrangement joins TRBV18 to TRBJ2-3; 7 nucleotides match TRBD2. The CDR3 sequence: CASSLWTSRTDTQYF. CDR3 bases: TGTGCCAGCTCACTATGGACTAGTCGCACAGATACGCAGTATTTT. Supplemented by reference TRBV18 and TRBJ2-3, the full variable domain reads NAGVMQNPRHLVRRRGQEARLRCSPMKGHSHVYWYRQLPEEGLKFMVYLQKENIIDESGMPKERFSAEFPKEGPSILRIQQVVRGDSAAYFCASSLWTSRTDTQYFGPGTRLTVL.